This T cell receptor (beta chain) was sequenced for a study of T cell changes during pregnancy in multiple sclerosis. The germline gives CDR1 SGHNT, CDR2 YENEEA. The ends lost 1 base at V and 5 bases at J; junction bases unmatched: 7. The CDR3 consists of 17 residues. Repertoires were generated with immunoSEQ multiplex PCR, while TCRdb's copy carries only in-frame clones and drops some. The sample carries about 75,000 clones, about 93% recorded once. The J gene is TRBJ2-3, the V gene TRBV11-3; TRBD1 agrees at 12 bases. This receptor was identified in a female donor with multiple sclerosis, enrolled in a pregnancy study. Here the sequenced sample was CD4+ T cells from peripheral blood mononuclear cells, taken before pregnancy. The CDR3 bases are TGTGCCAGCAGCTTAGGTGGGACAGGGGGCACGGGAGATACGCAGTATTTT. Protein product: CASSLGGTGGTGDTQYF.